One sample yielded the 3 T cell receptor beta chains listed below, sequenced in a study of blood T cell repertoires in COVID-19 (dated by TCRdb to about 2020). Library creation used the immunoSEQ multiplex PCR assay. In TCRdb, the immuneACCESS table is reduced to in-frame sequences with V and J assigned. These tables do not hold every clone; where another copy was compared, an unresolved V gene accounts for under half, and the others remain unexplained. Present in this sample are about 400,000 clones, more than 85% of which were seen just once. The ten largest clones take up approximately 3% of the sample. The sample was PBMCs or T cells enriched from blood (not recorded which). The receptor source for this set is a woman aged 25-40 years who had recovered from COVID-19.

The chain couples TRBV11-2 to TRBJ2-7, with TRBD1 matching 9 bases. CDR3 length equals 15 residues. Germline V gene lookup returns CDR1 SGHAT and CDR2 FQNNGV. V gave up 0 bases and J gave up 3 bases; unmatched junction bases: 3. CDR3 sequence (DNA): TGTGCCAGCAGCTTAGAGACAGGGGGATACTACGAGCAGTACTTC. Amino acid sequence: CASSLETGGYYEQYF.

The chain combines TRBV25-1 with TRBJ2-7; 8 bases are shared with TRBD1. The CDR3 totals 15 residues. With 3 bases clipped from V and 3 bases from J, the junction kept 7 bases outside the gene matches. Germline CDR1 is MGHDK and CDR2 is SYGVNS. The CDR3 DNA reads as TGTGCCAGCAGTGATCAGGGGACAGGAAGCTACGAGCAGTACTTC. It translates to CASSDQGTGSYEQYF.

The V gene is TRBV30, the J gene TRBJ1-5; the D is unclear. Germline lookup yields CDR1 GTSNPN and CDR2 SVGIG (reference sequence). The CDR3 extends over 17 amino acids. Deletions cut 0 bases from V and 7 bases from J, with 22 bases between. The CDR3 loop is CAWSVKLALTSRQPQHF. CDR3 coding DNA: TGTGCCTGGAGTGTAAAACTGGCCCTGACCTCGAGGCAGCCCCAGCATTTT.